This T cell receptor (beta chain) was identified during a study of CD8+ T cells in alopecia areata. Whole-study context: Treated patients swallowed 5 to 10 mg of oral tofacitinib twice daily.

This clone appeared a few times. Documented treatment: oral pan-JAK inhibitor, 5-10 mg twice daily. J lost 3 bases, V lost 5 bases, and 5 bases had no gene match. Germline V gene data show CDR1 as SEHNR and CDR2 as FQNEAQ (reference sequence). The CDR3 extends over 15 amino acids. Sequencing templates came from extracted RNA that was reverse transcribed into cDNA. TCRdb keeps only in-frame clones here, not all; method: immunoSEQ multiplex PCR. This table has roughly 190,000 clones, roughly 60% appearing once. The rearrangement uses TRBV7-9 and TRBJ2-2; TRBD2 matches at 8 bases. This clonotype was sampled from a human donor with alopecia areata. This material consisted of CD4+ T cells sorted from blood, taken at week 24, from a patient treated with tofacitinib. The CDR3 DNA follows: TGTGCCAGCAGCGGGGGACTAGAGTACACCGGGGAGCTGTTTTTT. This sequence encodes CASSGGLEYTGELFF.